The sequence of this T cell receptor beta chain was determined in a study of T cells in Graves' hyperthyroidism and ophthalmopathy. TCR beta CDR3 sequences were amplified from RNA transcripts. Researchers ran a first-round RT-PCR on the TCR CDR3 using the HTBI primer set. TCRdb re-called the multiplex PCR reads through MiXCR, storing one row per CDR3 protein. The sample carries roughly 700,000 distinct CDR3 sequences, around 13% recorded once. The germline CDR1 and CDR2 sequences are MNHEY and SMNVEV (reference sequence). Trimming removed 5 bases at V and 0 bases at J, with 5 bases between. The CDR3 is 14 amino acids. The table lists this clonotype with many counts.

The sequenced material came from blood. The origin of this receptor is a woman in her late teens or twenties with Graves' hyperthyroidism. The rearrangement uses TRBV27 and TRBJ2-6; no clear D. The CDR3 reads CASSPSSGANVLTF. In DNA form, the CDR3 reads TGTGCCAGCAGTCCCTCCTCTGGGGCCAACGTCCTGACTTTC.